This T cell receptor (beta chain) was observed in a study of glioma-infiltrating T cells after dendritic cell vaccination. Across the whole study: Samples are from glioblastoma patients in Phase I and II dendritic cell vaccine trials. Overall study results and limits: TCR clonality showed no direct relationship with survival. Few patients contributed both blood and tumor specimens.

Details on this clone: Its antigen is unknown.

Assay: immunoSEQ multiplex PCR; the TCRdb copy retains only in-frame clones and omits some. The sample has about 92,000 clones; approximately 90% are singletons. PBMC were collected before vaccination, two weeks after the third vaccination, and at progression. The CDR3 has 16 amino acids. Germline V CDR1 and CDR2: SEHNR, FQNEAQ (reference sequence). V lost 5 bases and J lost 7; bases outside the gene matches: 7. Specimen: blood, collected before dendritic cell vaccination. The sequence was obtained from a human donor with glioblastoma. The chain has TRBV7-9 and TRBJ2-2; 13 nucleotides line up with TRBD2. CDR3 nucleotide sequence: TGTGCCAGCAGCCCCGGACTAGCGGGAGAGGGCGGGGAGCTGTTTTTT. It codes for CASSPGLAGEGGELFF. Full variable domain (rest looked up from reference TRBV7-9 and TRBJ2-2): DTGVSQNPRHKITKRGQNVTFRCDPISEHNRLYWYRQTLGQGPEFLTYFQNEAQLEKSRLLSDRFSAERPKGSFSTLEIQRTEQGDSAMYLCASSPGLAGEGGELFFGEGSRLTVL.